This entry is about one T cell receptor (beta chain). Study processing details: Estimation of nucleated cell counts was performed using reference gene primer amplification. Measured with immunoSEQ multiplex PCR; TCRdb has only the in-frame clones, and not every one. The V and J calls and clone size were taken over from that table, and D and trimming were inferred from the DNA. The table has a few hundred thousand clones, about 92% seen once. This specimen comes from a study of blood T cell repertoires in COVID-19. Germline assignment: CDR1 LGHDT and CDR2 YNNKEL (reference sequence). V lost 0 bases and J lost 7; bases outside the gene matches: 9. This CDR3 is built from 15 residues. Participants reported their clinical history, and cohort assignment relied on those reports.

Sequenced: PBMCs or T cells enriched from blood (not recorded which). V usage is TRBV3-1 (or the pseudogene TRBV3-2) and J usage is TRBJ2-7; 7 nucleotides align to TRBD2. The clonotype comes from a woman under 40 who had recovered from COVID-19. The CDR3 sequence: CASSQDTGLEREQYF. The CDR3 bases are TGTGCCAGCAGCCAAGATACAGGACTAGAACGGGAGCAGTACTTC.